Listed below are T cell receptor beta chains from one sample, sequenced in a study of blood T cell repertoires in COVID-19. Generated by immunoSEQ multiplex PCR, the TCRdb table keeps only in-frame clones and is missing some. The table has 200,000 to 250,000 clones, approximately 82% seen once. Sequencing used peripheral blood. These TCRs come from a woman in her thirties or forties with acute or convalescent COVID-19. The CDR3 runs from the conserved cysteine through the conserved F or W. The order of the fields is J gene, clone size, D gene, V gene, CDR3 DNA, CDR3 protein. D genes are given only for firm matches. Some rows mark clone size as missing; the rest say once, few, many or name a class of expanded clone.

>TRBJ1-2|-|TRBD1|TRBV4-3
TGCGCCAGCAGCCAAGAGACAGGGAGCTATGGCTACACCTTC
CASSQETGSYGYTF
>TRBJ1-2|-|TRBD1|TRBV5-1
TGCGCCAGCAGCCTCCTCGGACAGGGGACAGATGGCTACACCTTC
CASSLLGQGTDGYTF
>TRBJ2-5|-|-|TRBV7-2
TGTGCCAGCAGCTTATCTGAGACCCAGTACTTC
CASSLSETQYF
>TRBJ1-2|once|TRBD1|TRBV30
TGTGCCTGGAGTGTCAGAGTGACAGGGTGGTCGGAGGGCTACACCTTC
CAWSVRVTGWSEGYTF
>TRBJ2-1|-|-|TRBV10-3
TGTGCCATCAGTGAGCTGGGCTCTTTCTCCTACAATGAGCAGTTCTTC
CAISELGSFSYNEQFF
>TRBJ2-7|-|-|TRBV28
TGTGCCAGCAGCTCCTTTCTGGGGGCCGAGCAGTACTTC
CASSSFLGAEQYF
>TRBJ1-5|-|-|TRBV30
TGTGCCTGGAGCCCATCACCGCGGGAGCCCCAGCATTTT
CAWSPSPREPQHF
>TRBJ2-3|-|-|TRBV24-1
TGTGCCACCAGTGATTTGCAGGATACGCAGTATTTT
CATSDLQDTQYF
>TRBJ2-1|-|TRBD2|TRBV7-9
TGTGCCAGCAGCAGTAGGACTAGCGGGAGCTACAATGAGCAGTTCTTC
CASSSRTSGSYNEQFF
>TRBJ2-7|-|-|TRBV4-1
TGCGCCAGCAGCCAATACTTGGCGGCGTCCTACGAGCAGTACTTC
CASSQYLAASYEQYF
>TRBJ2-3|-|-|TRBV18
TGTGCCAGCTCACCAACGAACCCAGGCACAGATACGCAGTATTTT
CASSPTNPGTDTQYF
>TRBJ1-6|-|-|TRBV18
TGTGCCAGCTCACCAGGAGGACTTTCCCTCCCCCTCCACTTT
CASSPGGLSLPLHF
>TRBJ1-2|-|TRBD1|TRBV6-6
TGTGCCAGCAGTCACCCGGGACAGGGCTACTATGGCTACACCTTC
CASSHPGQGYYGYTF
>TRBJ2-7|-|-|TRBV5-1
TGCGCCAGCAGCTTGGACAGGGCTAACTACGAGCAGTACTTC
CASSLDRANYEQYF
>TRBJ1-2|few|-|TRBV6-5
TGTGCCAGCAGTCTCGACATGTCTAACTATGGCTACACCTTC
CASSLDMSNYGYTF
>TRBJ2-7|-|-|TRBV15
TGTGCCACCAGCGGGGGGACTTACTACGAGCAGTACTTC
CATSGGTYYEQYF
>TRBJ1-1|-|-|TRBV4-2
TGTGCCAGCAGCCAAGAGTCCCAGGGGCGGGCTGTGAACACTGAAGCTTTCTTT
CASSQESQGRAVNTEAFF
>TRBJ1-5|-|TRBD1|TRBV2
TGTGCCAGCAATAACAGGGGTGTCCCTTTCAATCAGCCCCAGCATTTT
CASNNRGVPFNQPQHF
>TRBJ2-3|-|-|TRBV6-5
TGTGCCAGCAGTTACTCGTCCCGGTGGGATACGCAGTATTTT
CASSYSSRWDTQYF
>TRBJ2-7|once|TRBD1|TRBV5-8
TGTGCCAGCAGTTACCCTATACCGGGACAGGGATCGGGCAGCTCCTACGAGCAGTACTTC
CASSYPIPGQGSGSSYEQYF
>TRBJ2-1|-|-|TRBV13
TGTGCCAGCACCAGGAGGGAGTTGCTAGCGATGCTCAATGAGCAGTTCTTC
CASTRRELLAMLNEQFF
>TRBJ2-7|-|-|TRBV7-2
TGTGCCAGCAGCTTAGCTGAGGGAGTGCCCTACGAGCAGTACTTC
CASSLAEGVPYEQYF
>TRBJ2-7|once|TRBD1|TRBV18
TGTGCCAGCTCACCACCGGGGGGACAGGGAAATTACGAGCAGTACTTC
CASSPPGGQGNYEQYF
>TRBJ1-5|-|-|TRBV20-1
TGCAGTGCCTTTAGAGAACCGCCCCAGCATTTT
CSAFREPPQHF
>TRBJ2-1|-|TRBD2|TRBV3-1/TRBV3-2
TGTGCCAGCAGCCAAATCGAGCGGGGTCCATACAATGAGCAGTTCTTC
CASSQIERGPYNEQFF
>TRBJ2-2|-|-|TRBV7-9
TGTGCCAGCAGCTCCTTCGGGGGAGCGGAGACGAACACCGGGGAGCTGTTTTTT
CASSSFGGAETNTGELFF
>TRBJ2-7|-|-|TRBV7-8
TGTGCCAGCAGCTTAGTCCTCGGGAGCGGGTACGAGCAGTACTTC
CASSLVLGSGYEQYF
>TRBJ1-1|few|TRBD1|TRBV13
TGTGCCAGCAGCTTAGCCGGGCCAGGGGGAAACACTGAAGCTTTCTTT
CASSLAGPGGNTEAFF
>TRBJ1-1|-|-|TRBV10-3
TGTGCCAGCAGGGCCAGGGAGGAGGCTTTCTTT
CASRAREEAFF
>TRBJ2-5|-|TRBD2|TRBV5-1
TGCGCCAGCAGCCTCGGGACTAGCGGGAAGGTGAGAGAGACCCAGTACTTC
CASSLGTSGKVRETQYF
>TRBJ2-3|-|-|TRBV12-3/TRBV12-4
TGTGCCAGCAGTCCGGGGACTCCAGATACGCAGTATTTT
CASSPGTPDTQYF
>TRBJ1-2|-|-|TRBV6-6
TGTGCCAGCAGTTCGACAGAGTTGCATGTCTATGGCTACACCTTC
CASSSTELHVYGYTF
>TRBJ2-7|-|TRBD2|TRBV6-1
TGTGCCAGCACCGGACTAGCGGGAGCCTACGAGCAGTACTTC
CASTGLAGAYEQYF
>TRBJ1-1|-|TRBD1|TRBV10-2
TGCGCCAGCAGCACAGGGGGCACTGAAGCTTTCTTT
CASSTGGTEAFF
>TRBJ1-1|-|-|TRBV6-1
TGTGCCAGCAGTGAATGGCACAGTAACACTGAAGCTTTCTTT
CASSEWHSNTEAFF
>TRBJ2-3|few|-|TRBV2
TGTGCCAGCATAAACGGGGGAAGGGAGGATACGCAGTATTTT
CASINGGREDTQYF
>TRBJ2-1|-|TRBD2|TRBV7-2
TGTGCCAGCAGCGCAGGGACTAGCGGGACCAATGAGCAGTTCTTC
CASSAGTSGTNEQFF
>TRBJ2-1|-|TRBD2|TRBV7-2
TGTGCCAGCAGCTCTCTGGCGGGGGTTAATGAGCAGTTCTTC
CASSSLAGVNEQFF
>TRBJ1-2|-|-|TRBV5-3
TGTGCCAGAAGCTTGGCTCCCTATGGCTACACCTTC
CARSLAPYGYTF
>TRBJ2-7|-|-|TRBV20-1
TGCAGTGCCAGTCGGGGGGCGGGTGAGCAGTACTTC
CSASRGAGEQYF
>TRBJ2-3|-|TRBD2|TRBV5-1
TGCGCCAGCAGCTTGGCCGCTAGCGGGGGGGCATCAGATACGCAGTATTTT
CASSLAASGGASDTQYF
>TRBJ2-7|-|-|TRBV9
TGTGCCAGCAGCGAGGGACTCCTTGGGGAGCAGTACTTC
CASSEGLLGEQYF
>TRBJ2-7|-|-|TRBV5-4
TGTGCCAGCAGCTTGGATGGGGGGACCTACGAGCAGTACTTC
CASSLDGGTYEQYF
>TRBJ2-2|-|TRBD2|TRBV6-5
TGTGCCAGCAGACCGCTAGCGGGAGTTACCGGGGAGCTGTTTTTT
CASRPLAGVTGELFF
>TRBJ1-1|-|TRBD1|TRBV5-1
TGCGCCAGCAGGCCTCGACAGGGGGCGGACACTGAAGCTTTCTTT
CASRPRQGADTEAFF
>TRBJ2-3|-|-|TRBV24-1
TGTGCCACCAGGCAGGGGGGTGCAGATACGCAGTATTTT
CATRQGGADTQYF